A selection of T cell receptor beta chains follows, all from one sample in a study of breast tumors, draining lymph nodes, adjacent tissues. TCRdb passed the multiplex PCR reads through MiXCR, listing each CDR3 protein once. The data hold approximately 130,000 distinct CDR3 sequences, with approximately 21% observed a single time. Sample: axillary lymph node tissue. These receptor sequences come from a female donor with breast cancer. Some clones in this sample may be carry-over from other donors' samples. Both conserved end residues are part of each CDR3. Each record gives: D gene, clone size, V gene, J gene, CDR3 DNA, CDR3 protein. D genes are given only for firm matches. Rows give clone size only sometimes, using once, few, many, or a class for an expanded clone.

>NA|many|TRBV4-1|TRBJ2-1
TGCGCCAGCAGCCAAGATCCCCCTAGTCTACGCAGCTACAATGAGCAGTTCTTC
CASSQDPPSLRSYNEQFF
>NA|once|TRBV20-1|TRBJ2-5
TGCGGTGCCAGAATCCCACAAAGCGGGGAGACCCAGTACTTC
CGARIPQSGETQYF
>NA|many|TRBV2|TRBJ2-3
TGTGCCAGCAGCCAGGTTGCCGATACGCAGTATTTT
CASSQVADTQYF
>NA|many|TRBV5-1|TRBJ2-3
TGCGCCAGCAGCACCCCGGGACTCGGAGATACGCAGTATTTT
CASSTPGLGDTQYF
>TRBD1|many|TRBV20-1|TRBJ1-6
TGCAGTGCTTCCGGGACAGGAGTTGCCTATAATTCACCCCTCCACTTT
CSASGTGVAYNSPLHF
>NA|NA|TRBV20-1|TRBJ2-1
TGCAGTGCTAGCGACCCAGCCTACAATGAGCAGTTCTTC
CSASDPAYNEQFF
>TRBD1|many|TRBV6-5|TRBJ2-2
TGTGCCGTGAGGACAGGGGACAACACCGGGGAGCTGTTTTTT
CAVRTGDNTGELFF
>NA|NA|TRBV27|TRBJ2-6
TGTGCCAGCAGTTTACGACCGCCTCAACGCTCTGGGGCCAACGTCCTGACTTTC
CASSLRPPQRSGANVLTF
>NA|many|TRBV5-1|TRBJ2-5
TGCGCCAGCAGCCGCGCCCGGTTGCAAGAGACCCAGTACTTC
CASSRARLQETQYF
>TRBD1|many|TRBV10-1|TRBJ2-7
TGCGCCAGCAGCCCGGGACAGGGAAGCTCCTACGAGCAGTACTTC
CASSPGQGSSYEQYF
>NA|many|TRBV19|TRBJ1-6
TGTGCCAGCAGAACCCCCACGGAGGGGTACAATTCACCCCTCCACTTT
CASRTPTEGYNSPLHF
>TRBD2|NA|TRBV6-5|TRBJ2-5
TGTGCCAGCAGTTCTCCAGCGGGAGGGCGAGAGACCCAGTACTTC
CASSSPAGGRETQYF
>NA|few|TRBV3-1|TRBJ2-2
TGTGCCAGCAGCCAAGGACTGGGTTCCGCCGGGGAGCTGTTTTTT
CASSQGLGSAGELFF
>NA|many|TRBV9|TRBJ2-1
TGTGCCAGCAGCGTAGCGGGACCCGCCTACAATGAGCAGTTCTTC
CASSVAGPAYNEQFF
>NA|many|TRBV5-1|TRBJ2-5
TGCGCCAGCAGCTTGGACCGTATAATTAAAGAGACCCAGTACTTC
CASSLDRIIKETQYF
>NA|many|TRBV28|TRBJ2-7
TGTGCCAGCAGTTTGTGGGGCGAGCAGTACTTC
CASSLWGEQYF
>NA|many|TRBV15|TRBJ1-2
TGTGCCACCAGCAGACAGGGGAACTATGGCTACACCTTC
CATSRQGNYGYTF
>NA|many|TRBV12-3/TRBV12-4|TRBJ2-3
TGTGCCAGCAGTTCGGGGGATCTTGCGCAGTATTTT
CASSSGDLAQYF
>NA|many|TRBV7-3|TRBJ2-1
TGTGCCAGCAGCTTAACGAGCCCCTCCAATGAGCAGTTCTTC
CASSLTSPSNEQFF
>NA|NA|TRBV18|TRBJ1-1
TGTGCCAGCTCACTAAATATGCGGTTCACTGAAGCTTTCTTT
CASSLNMRFTEAFF
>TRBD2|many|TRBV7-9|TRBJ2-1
TGTGCCAGCAGCTTAGGCGGGGGTGAGCAGTTCTTC
CASSLGGGEQFF
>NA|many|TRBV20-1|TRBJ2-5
TGCAGTGCTAGTTCTTTTCGGTCCCACCAGTACTTC
CSASSFRSHQYF
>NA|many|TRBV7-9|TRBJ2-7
TGTGCCAGCAGCCAATCTAGCAACGAGCAGTACTTC
CASSQSSNEQYF
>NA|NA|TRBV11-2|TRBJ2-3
TGTGCCAGCAGCCAAGGAGGGGTCACAGATACGCAGTATTTT
CASSQGGVTDTQYF
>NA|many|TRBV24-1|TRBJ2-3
TGTGCCACCAGTGATTTGGGGCGTTCAGATACGCAGTATTTT
CATSDLGRSDTQYF
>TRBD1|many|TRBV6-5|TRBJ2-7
TGTGCCAGCAGTGAGCTGTACAGGGGGCTCGACGAGCAGTACTTC
CASSELYRGLDEQYF
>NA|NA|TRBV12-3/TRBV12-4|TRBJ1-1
TGTGCCAGCAGTGGGGGGCCCACTAACACTGAAGCTTTCTTT
CASSGGPTNTEAFF
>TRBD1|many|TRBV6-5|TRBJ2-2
TGTGCCAGCAGCTCTCCGACAGGGGGTAGAACCGGGGAGCTGTTTTTT
CASSSPTGGRTGELFF
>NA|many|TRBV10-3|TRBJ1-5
TGTGCCATCAGTGATAAGGGGTCGAGCAATCAGCCCCAGCATTTT
CAISDKGSSNQPQHF
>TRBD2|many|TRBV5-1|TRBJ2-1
TGCGCCAGCAGCTTTACAGCGGGAGCGGTGAACAATGAGCAGTTCTTC
CASSFTAGAVNNEQFF
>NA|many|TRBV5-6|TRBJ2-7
TGTGCCAGCAGCTCCCTCGGCGGGGAGAGCTCCTACGAGCAGTACTTC
CASSSLGGESSYEQYF
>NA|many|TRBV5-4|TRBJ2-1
TGTGCCAGCAGCCGAAGGACGGGGGTTGATGAGCAGTTCTTC
CASSRRTGVDEQFF
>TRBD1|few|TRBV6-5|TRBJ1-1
TGTGCCAGCAGTTACGGGGACAGCCTGAACACTGAAGCTTTCTTT
CASSYGDSLNTEAFF
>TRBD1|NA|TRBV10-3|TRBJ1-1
TGTGCCCTTAAGGACAGGGAAGATAATGAAGCTTTCTTT
CALKDREDNEAFF
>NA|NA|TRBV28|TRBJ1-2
TGTGCCAGCAGTGTGGTGACAACGAGGAGCTACACCTTC
CASSVVTTRSYTF